Included here is one TCR beta chain sequence, with context. The sample is drawn from a study of PD-1 blockade in classical Hodgkin lymphoma. Looked up from germline, CDR1 is SGHRS and CDR2 is YFSETQ. The CDR3 runs to 15 residues. V lost 2 bases to trimming and J lost 4 bases; unmatched junction nucleotides: 5. Time point given: cycle 4 day 1 (C4D1), after 6 weeks of nivolumab. Relapses following autologous stem cell transplantation were seen in all patients, with brentuximab vedotin exposure varying. Using immunoSEQ multiplex PCR, the repertoire was profiled, and TCRdb retains in-frame clones only, with some absent. The sample lists tens of thousands of clones, roughly 80% seen once, with around 20% in the top ten.

The V gene is TRBV5-1, the J gene TRBJ1-4; 7 bases fit TRBD1. The sample here was peripheral blood mononuclear cells (PBMCs), taken before the fourth cycle of nivolumab. The receptor's source is a human donor with classical Hodgkin lymphoma. CDR3 sequence: CASSFQGQINEKLFF. CDR3 in DNA: TGCGCCAGCAGCTTCCAGGGACAGATTAATGAAAAACTGTTTTTT. Drawing the rest from reference TRBV5-1 and TRBJ1-4, the complete variable domain is KAGVTQTPRYLIKTRGQQVTLSCSPISGHRSVSWYQQTPGQGLQFLFEYFSETQRNKGNFPGRFSGRQFSNSRSEMNVSTLELGDSALYLCASSFQGQINEKLFFGSGTQLSVL.